This T cell receptor beta chain was captured in a study of blood T cell repertoires in COVID-19. Profiling relied on immunoSEQ multiplex PCR, and the TCRdb table lists in-frame clones only, not all of them. Here the sample spans about 130,000 clones, 88% being singletons. Germline V gene sequence: CDR1 MNHEY, CDR2 SMNVEV (reference sequence). V dropped 5 bases and J dropped 4 bases, with 23 bases sitting between them. The CDR3 totals 17 residues. The chain joins TRBV27 to TRBJ1-2; D is uncertain. The TCR sequence derives from a woman older than 75 with acute or convalescent COVID-19. The sample consisted of peripheral blood. Here the CDR3 DNA reads TGTGCCAGCAGTCTAAACCACGTAATCGGGTTAAGCTATGGCTACACCTTC. This codes for CASSLNHVIGLSYGYTF.